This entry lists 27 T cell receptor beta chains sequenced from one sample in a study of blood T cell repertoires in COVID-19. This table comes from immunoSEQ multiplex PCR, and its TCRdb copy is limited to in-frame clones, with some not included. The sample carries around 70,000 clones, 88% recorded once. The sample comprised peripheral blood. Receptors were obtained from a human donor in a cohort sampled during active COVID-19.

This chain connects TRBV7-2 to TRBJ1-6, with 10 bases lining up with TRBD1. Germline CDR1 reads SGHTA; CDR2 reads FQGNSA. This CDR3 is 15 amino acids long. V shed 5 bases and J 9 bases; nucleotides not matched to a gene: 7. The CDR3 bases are TGTGCCAGCAGCCGGGACAGGGGTTGGGGTTCACCCCTCCACTTT. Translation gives CASSRDRGWGSPLHF. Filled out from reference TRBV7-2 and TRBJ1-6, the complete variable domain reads GAGVSQSPSNKVTEKGKDVELRCDPISGHTALYWYRQSLGQGLEFLIYFQGNSAPDKSGLPSDRFSAERTGGSVSTLTIQRTQQEDSAVYLCASSRDRGWGSPLHFGNGTRLTVT.

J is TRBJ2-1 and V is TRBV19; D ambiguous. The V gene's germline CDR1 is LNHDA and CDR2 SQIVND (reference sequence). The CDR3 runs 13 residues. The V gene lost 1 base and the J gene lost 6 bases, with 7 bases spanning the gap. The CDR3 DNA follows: TGTGCCAGTAGTATAGGACTGGCCAATGAGCAGTTCTTC. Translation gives CASSIGLANEQFF.

The DNA for the CDR3 is TGCGCCAGCAGCCAAATCTTTGGACAAACCCCTTTAACAAATCAGCCCCAGCATTTT. It specifies CASSQIFGQTPLTNQPQHF. The chain joins TRBV4-1 to TRBJ1-5, with D tentatively TRBD1 (5 bases). Germline-derived CDR1 and CDR2 are MGHRA and YSYEKL. The CDR3 runs 19 residues. V was trimmed by 2 bases and J by 4 bases, leaving 24 bases between them.

The CDR3: CASTNGSYNEQFF. In DNA, the CDR3 is TGCGCCAGCACCAACGGGAGTTACAATGAGCAGTTCTTC. V usage is TRBV5-1 and J usage is TRBJ2-1; possibly TRBD2 for D (6 bases). Germline CDR1 SGHRS, CDR2 YFSETQ. The CDR3 totals 13 residues. Trimming left V 6 bases short and J 4 bases short, with 11 bases between.

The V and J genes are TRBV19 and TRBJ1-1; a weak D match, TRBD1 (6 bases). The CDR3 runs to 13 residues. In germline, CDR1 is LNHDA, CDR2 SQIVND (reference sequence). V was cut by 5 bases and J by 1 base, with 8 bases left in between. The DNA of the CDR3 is TGTGCCAGTAGTTCGGGACAGAACACTGAAGCTTTCTTT. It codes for CASSSGQNTEAFF.

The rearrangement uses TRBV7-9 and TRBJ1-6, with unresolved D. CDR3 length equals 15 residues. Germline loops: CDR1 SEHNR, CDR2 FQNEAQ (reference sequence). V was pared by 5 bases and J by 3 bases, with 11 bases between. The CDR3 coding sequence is TGTGCCAGCAGCCGGAGCTGGGTCTATAATTCACCCCTCCACTTT. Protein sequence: CASSRSWVYNSPLHF.

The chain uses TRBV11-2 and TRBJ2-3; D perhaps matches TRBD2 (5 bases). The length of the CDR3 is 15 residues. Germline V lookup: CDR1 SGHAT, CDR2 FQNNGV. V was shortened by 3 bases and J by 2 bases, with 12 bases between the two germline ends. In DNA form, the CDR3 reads TGTGCCAGCAGCTTGAGTTCGGGATTCACAGATACGCAGTATTTT. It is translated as CASSLSSGFTDTQYF. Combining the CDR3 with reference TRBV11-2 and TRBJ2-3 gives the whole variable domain EAGVAQSPRYKIIEKRQSVAFWCNPISGHATLYWYQQILGQGPKLLIQFQNNGVVDDSQLPKDRFSAERLKGVDSTLKIQPAKLEDSAVYLCASSLSSGFTDTQYFGPGTRLTVL.

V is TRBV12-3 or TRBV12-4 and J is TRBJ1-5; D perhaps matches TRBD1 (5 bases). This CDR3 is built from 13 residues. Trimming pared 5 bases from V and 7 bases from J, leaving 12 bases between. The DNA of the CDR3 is TGTGCCAGCAGTCCATACAAGGGGCAGCCCCAGCATTTT. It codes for CASSPYKGQPQHF.

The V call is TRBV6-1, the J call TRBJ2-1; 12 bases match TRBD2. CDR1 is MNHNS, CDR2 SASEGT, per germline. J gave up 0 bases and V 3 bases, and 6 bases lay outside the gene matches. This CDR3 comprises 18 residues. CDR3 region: CASSDAGLAGSSYNEQFF. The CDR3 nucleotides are TGTGCCAGCAGTGACGCAGGACTAGCGGGAAGCTCCTACAATGAGCAGTTCTTC.

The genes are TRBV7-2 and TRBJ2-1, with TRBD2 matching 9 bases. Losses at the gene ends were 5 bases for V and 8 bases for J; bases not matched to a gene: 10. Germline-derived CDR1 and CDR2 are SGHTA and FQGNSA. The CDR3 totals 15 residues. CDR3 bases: TGTGCCAGCAGCAATCCTAGCGGGGAAAGGGATGAGCAGTTCTTC. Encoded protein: CASSNPSGERDEQFF.

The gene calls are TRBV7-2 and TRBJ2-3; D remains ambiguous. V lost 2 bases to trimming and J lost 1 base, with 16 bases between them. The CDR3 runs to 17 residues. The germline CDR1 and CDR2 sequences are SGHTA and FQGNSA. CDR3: CASSLQWRLEGTDTQYF. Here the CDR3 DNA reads TGTGCCAGCAGCTTACAGTGGCGGCTAGAGGGCACAGATACGCAGTATTTT. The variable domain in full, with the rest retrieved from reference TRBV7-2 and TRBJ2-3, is GAGVSQSPSNKVTEKGKDVELRCDPISGHTALYWYRQSLGQGLEFLIYFQGNSAPDKSGLPSDRFSAERTGGSVSTLTIQRTQQEDSAVYLCASSLQWRLEGTDTQYFGPGTRLTVL.

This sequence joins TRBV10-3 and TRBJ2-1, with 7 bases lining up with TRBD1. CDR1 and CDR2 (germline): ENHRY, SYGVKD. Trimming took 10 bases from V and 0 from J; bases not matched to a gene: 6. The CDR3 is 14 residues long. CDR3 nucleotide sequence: TGTGCCAGCTCGGACAGGAGCTCCTACAATGAGCAGTTCTTC. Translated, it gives CASSDRSSYNEQFF.

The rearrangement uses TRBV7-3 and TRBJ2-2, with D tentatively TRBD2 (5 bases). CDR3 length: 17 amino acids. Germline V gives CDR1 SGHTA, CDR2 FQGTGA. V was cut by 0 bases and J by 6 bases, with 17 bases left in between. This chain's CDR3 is CASSLTGSTGLAGELFF. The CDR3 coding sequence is TGTGCCAGCAGCTTAACCGGATCTACGGGATTGGCCGGGGAGCTGTTTTTT.

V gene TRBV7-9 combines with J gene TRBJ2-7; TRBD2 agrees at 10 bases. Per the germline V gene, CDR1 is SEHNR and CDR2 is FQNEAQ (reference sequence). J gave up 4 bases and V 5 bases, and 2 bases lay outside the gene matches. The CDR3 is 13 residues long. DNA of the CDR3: TGTGCCAGCAGCCCAGCGGGGGGGTACGAGCAGTACTTC. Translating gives CASSPAGGYEQYF.

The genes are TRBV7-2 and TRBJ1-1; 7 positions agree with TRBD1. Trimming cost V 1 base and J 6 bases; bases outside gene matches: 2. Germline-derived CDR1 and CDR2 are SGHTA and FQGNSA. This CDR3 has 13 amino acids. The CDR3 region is CASSLEGGSEAFF. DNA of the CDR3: TGTGCCAGCAGCTTAGAAGGGGGCTCTGAAGCTTTCTTT.

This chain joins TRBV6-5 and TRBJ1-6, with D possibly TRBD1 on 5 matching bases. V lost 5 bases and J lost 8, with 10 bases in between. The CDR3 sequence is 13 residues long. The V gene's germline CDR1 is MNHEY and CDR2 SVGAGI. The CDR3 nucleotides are TGTGCCAGCAGTCCCTCGGGGGATTCACCCCTCCACTTT. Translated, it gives CASSPSGDSPLHF.

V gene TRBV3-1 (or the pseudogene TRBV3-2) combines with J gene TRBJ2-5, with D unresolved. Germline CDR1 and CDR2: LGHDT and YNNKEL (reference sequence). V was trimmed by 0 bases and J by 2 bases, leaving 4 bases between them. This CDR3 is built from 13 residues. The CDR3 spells CASSQELQETQYF. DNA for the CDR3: TGTGCCAGCAGCCAAGAACTACAAGAGACCCAGTACTTC.

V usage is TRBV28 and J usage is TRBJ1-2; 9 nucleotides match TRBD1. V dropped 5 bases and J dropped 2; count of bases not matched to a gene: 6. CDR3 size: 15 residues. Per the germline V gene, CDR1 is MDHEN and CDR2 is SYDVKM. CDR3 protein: CASSTPGQGNYGYTF. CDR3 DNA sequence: TGTGCCAGCAGTACACCGGGACAGGGAAACTATGGCTACACCTTC.

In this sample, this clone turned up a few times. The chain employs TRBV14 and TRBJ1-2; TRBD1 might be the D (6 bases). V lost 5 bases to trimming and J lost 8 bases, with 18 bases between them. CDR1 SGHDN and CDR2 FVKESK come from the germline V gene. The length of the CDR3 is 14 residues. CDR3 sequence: CASSEVGQHVGYTF. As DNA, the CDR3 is TGTGCCAGCAGCGAGGTCGGACAGCATGTGGGCTACACCTTC.

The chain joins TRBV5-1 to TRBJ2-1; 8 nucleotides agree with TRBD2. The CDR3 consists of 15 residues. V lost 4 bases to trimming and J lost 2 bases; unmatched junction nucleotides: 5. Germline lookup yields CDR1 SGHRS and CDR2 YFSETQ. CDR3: CASSRGGSPYNEQFF. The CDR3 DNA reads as TGCGCCAGCAGCCGGGGGGGCTCCCCCTACAATGAGCAGTTCTTC.

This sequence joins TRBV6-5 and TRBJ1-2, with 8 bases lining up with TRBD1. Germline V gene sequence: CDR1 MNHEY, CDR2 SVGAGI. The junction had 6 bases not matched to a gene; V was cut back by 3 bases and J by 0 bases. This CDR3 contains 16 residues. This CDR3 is CASSYVQGETNYGYTF. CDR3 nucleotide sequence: TGTGCCAGCAGTTATGTACAGGGGGAGACTAACTATGGCTACACCTTC.

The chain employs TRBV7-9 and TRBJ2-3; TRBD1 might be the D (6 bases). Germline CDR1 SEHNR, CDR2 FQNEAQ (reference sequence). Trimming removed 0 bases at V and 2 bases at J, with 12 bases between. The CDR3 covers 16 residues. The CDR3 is CASSLADSSLTDTQYF. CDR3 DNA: TGTGCCAGCAGCTTAGCGGACAGTTCCCTCACAGATACGCAGTATTTT.

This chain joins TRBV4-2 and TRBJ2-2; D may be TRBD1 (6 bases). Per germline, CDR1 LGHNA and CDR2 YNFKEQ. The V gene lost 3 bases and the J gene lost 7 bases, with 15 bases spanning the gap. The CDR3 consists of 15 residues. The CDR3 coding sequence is TGTGCCAGCAGCCAGGCGGCAGGGGATGGCGGGGAGCTGTTTTTT. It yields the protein CASSQAAGDGGELFF.

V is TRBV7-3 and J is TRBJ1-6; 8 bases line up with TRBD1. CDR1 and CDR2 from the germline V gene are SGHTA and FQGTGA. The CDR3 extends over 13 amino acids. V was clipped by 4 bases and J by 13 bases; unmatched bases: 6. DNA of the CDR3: TGTGCCAGCAGCTCGACAGGGGTCACGCCCCTCCACTTT. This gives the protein CASSSTGVTPLHF.

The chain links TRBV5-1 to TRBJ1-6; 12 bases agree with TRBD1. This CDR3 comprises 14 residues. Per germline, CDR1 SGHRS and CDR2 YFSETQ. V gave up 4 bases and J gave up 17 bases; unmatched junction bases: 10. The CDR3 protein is CASSPDGTGGEVHF. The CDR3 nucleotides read TGCGCCAGCAGCCCGGACGGGACAGGGGGCGAGGTCCACTTT.

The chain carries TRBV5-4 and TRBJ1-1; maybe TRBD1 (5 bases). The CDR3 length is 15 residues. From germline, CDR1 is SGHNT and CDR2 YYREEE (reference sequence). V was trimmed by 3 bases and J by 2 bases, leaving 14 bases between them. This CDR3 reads CASSYRTGLNTEAFF. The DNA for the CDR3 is TGTGCCAGCAGCTACAGGACCGGCCTTAACACTGAAGCTTTCTTT.

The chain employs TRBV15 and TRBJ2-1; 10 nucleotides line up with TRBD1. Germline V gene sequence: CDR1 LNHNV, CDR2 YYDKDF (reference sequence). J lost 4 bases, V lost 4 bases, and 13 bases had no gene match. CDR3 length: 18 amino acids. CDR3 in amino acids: CATSTREGQGIWYNEQFF. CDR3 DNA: TGTGCCACCAGCACCCGGGAGGGACAGGGGATCTGGTACAATGAGCAGTTCTTC.